The clone carrying this T cell receptor beta chain occurred many times. Its antigen is as yet unknown. This specimen belongs to a study of T cells after yellow fever vaccination. Study-wide points: Contamination by abundant bulk-population clonotypes could be present in FACS-sorted repertoires. Reappearance after the booster was observed for most primary-vaccination clones (about 97% CD4, over 75% CD8).

CDR1 and CDR2 from the germline V gene are SGHRS and YFSETQ. With V trimmed by 6 bases and J by 1 base, 4 bases remained unmatched. This CDR3 has 14 amino acids. TCRdb processed the 5' RACE reads anew with MiXCR; each CDR3 protein has one entry. The sample records some 290,000 distinct CDR3 sequences, about 10% being singletons. The chain combines TRBV5-1 with TRBJ2-3; TRBD2 matches at 8 bases. The specimen comprised CD4+ T cells sorted from PBMCs, sampled 45 days after the yellow fever booster vaccination. This sequence originates from a young man who received the YFV17D yellow fever vaccine. The CDR3 coding sequence is TGCGCCAGCACCAGCGGGGGCCGCACAGATACGCAGTATTTT. Translating it yields CASTSGGRTDTQYF.